Shown below are 22 T cell receptor beta chains from a single sample sequenced in a study of cytomegalovirus exposure and HLA in healthy donors. Researchers ran the PCR with 60 Vbeta and 13 Jbeta primers. TCRdb keeps only in-frame clones here, not all; method: immunoSEQ multiplex PCR. The sample has approximately 160,000 clones; over 80% are singletons. Sequenced material: PBMCs. The source is a man in his fifties or sixties in good health and CMV-seropositive.

This clone occurred a few times. V usage is TRBV29-1 and J usage is TRBJ2-1; a possible D gene is TRBD2 (6 bases). The CDR3 is 13 amino acids. Per germline, CDR1 SQVTM and CDR2 ANQGSEA. The V and J ends lost 3 bases and 2 bases respectively, with 8 bases between them. The CDR3 bases are TGCAGCGTTGAGGGAGGAACCTACAATGAGCAGTTCTTC. This codes for CSVEGGTYNEQFF.

This chain links TRBV6-4 with TRBJ2-3; D may be TRBD1 (5 bases). V lost 0 bases and J 0 bases, leaving 7 bases between the germline ends. The CDR3 is 15 amino acids. Germline V lookup: CDR1 MRHNA, CDR2 SNTAGT. In DNA, the CDR3 is TGTGCCAGCAGTGACTCAGACAGAAGCACAGATACGCAGTATTTT. Amino acid sequence: CASSDSDRSTDTQYF.

This clone was picked up a small number of times. J is TRBJ1-1 and V is TRBV5-5; D is unresolved. V was clipped by 7 bases and J by 4 bases, with 14 bases between them. This CDR3 is 13 amino acids long. Germline assignment: CDR1 SGHKS and CDR2 YYEKEE (reference sequence). CDR3 sequence: CASGRARATEAFF. DNA for the CDR3: TGTGCCAGCGGGAGGGCACGTGCCACTGAAGCTTTCTTT.

The V call is TRBV4-2, the J call TRBJ2-3; 8 nucleotides agree with TRBD1. Germline assignment: CDR1 LGHNA and CDR2 YNFKEQ. This CDR3 has 15 residues. V gave up 0 bases and J gave up 1 base; unmatched junction bases: 0. CDR3 in amino acids: CASSQEGQGTDTQYF. The CDR3 coding sequence is TGTGCCAGCAGCCAAGAGGGACAGGGCACAGATACGCAGTATTTT.

The CDR3 DNA reads TGTGCCAGTTACGGGGGAGGCTATGGCTACACCTTC. Translating gives CASYGGGYGYTF. This chain uses TRBV25-1 with TRBJ1-2; TRBD1 might be the D (5 bases). CDR3 length equals 12 residues. The V gene lost 9 bases and the J gene lost 4 bases, with 12 bases spanning the gap. Germline values: CDR1 MGHDK, CDR2 SYGVNS.

The chain combines TRBV28 with TRBJ1-4; D perhaps matches TRBD1 (6 bases). V was clipped by 2 bases and J by 7 bases, with 11 bases between them. This CDR3 has 14 residues. Germline lookup yields CDR1 MDHEN and CDR2 SYDVKM. The CDR3 spells CASSLRTGSEKLFF. DNA of the CDR3: TGTGCCAGCAGTTTACGAACAGGGAGTGAAAAACTGTTTTTT. The whole variable domain, remainder taken from reference TRBV28 and TRBJ1-4, is DVKVTQSSRYLVKRTGEKVFLECVQDMDHENMFWYRQDPGLGLRLIYFSYDVKMKEKGDIPEGYSVSREKKERFSLILESASTNQTSMYLCASSLRTGSEKLFFGSGTQLSVL.

The rearrangement links TRBV18 to TRBJ1-5; 7 nucleotides line up with TRBD1. CDR1 is KGHSH, CDR2 LQKENI, per germline. The CDR3 extends over 12 amino acids. The ends lost 6 bases at V and 6 bases at J; junction bases unmatched: 2. CDR3 loop: CASSYRGQPQHF. CDR3 DNA: TGTGCCAGCTCTTACAGGGGTCAGCCCCAGCATTTT.

This clone was detected once. The gene calls are TRBV28 and TRBJ2-3; TRBD1 aligns across 7 bases. The CDR3 contains 16 residues. Per germline, CDR1 MDHEN and CDR2 SYDVKM. Trimming removed 3 bases from V and 4 bases from J; junction bases left unmatched: 10. The chain's CDR3 is CASSFSQGRGADTQYF. The CDR3 coding sequence is TGTGCCAGCAGTTTCTCACAGGGGAGAGGGGCAGATACGCAGTATTTT. The full variable domain, its missing parts supplied by reference TRBV28 and TRBJ2-3, is DVKVTQSSRYLVKRTGEKVFLECVQDMDHENMFWYRQDPGLGLRLIYFSYDVKMKEKGDIPEGYSVSREKKERFSLILESASTNQTSMYLCASSFSQGRGADTQYFGPGTRLTVL.

The chain employs TRBV9 and TRBJ1-1; D might be TRBD1 (5 bases). The CDR3 spans 14 residues. Germline CDR1 is SGDLS and CDR2 is YYNGEE. Trimming left V 2 bases short and J 1 base short, with 9 bases between. The CDR3 spells CASSVLQENTEAFF. CDR3 sequence (DNA): TGTGCCAGCAGCGTTCTACAGGAGAACACTGAAGCTTTCTTT.

The J gene is TRBJ1-2, the V gene TRBV11-2, with 7 bases matching TRBD1. The germline V gene encodes CDR1 SGHAT and CDR2 FQNNGV. With 5 bases clipped from V and 7 bases from J, the junction kept 7 bases outside the gene matches. The CDR3 is 13 amino acids. The DNA of the CDR3 is TGTGCCAGCAGCGGCGACAGGGTGGTTGGCTACACCTTC. Translated: CASSGDRVVGYTF.

The chain links TRBV27 to TRBJ1-5; 9 bases map to TRBD1. V was clipped by 6 bases and J by 7 bases; unmatched bases: 7. Germline CDR1 MNHEY, CDR2 SMNVEV (reference sequence). The CDR3 runs to 14 residues. The CDR3 loop is CASRGQGRGQPQHF. The DNA of the CDR3 is TGTGCCAGCAGGGGACAGGGACGGGGACAGCCCCAGCATTTT.

This clone was found once. V gene TRBV27 combines with J gene TRBJ2-7; maybe TRBD1 (6 bases). There are 14 residues in the CDR3. V shed 2 bases and J shed 1 base, with 9 bases lying between them. CDR1 and CDR2 from the germline V gene are MNHEY and SMNVEV (reference sequence). CDR3 protein: CASSLAGTSYEQYF. The CDR3 nucleotides read TGTGCCAGCAGTTTAGCAGGGACATCCTACGAGCAGTACTTC.

This clone was detected only once. The chain employs TRBV4-1 and TRBJ2-1, with D perhaps TRBD1 (8 bases). The CDR3 length is 19 residues. Germline V gene data show CDR1 as MGHRA and CDR2 as YSYEKL. Trimming cost V 2 bases and J 7 bases, with 27 bases left between them. CDR3 residues: CASSQITGGGTKIGNEQFF. CDR3 nucleotides: TGCGCCAGCAGCCAAATCACAGGGGGAGGGACAAAAATTGGTAATGAGCAGTTCTTC.

The chain joins TRBV7-6 to TRBJ2-7; 10 bases fit TRBD1. This CDR3 comprises 12 residues. Germline V gene data show CDR1 as SGHVS and CDR2 as FNYEAQ. Trimming took 8 bases from V and 3 from J; bases not matched to a gene: 1. CDR3 protein: CASGTGDYEQYF. CDR3 in DNA: TGTGCCAGCGGGACAGGGGACTACGAGCAGTACTTC.

The rearrangement uses TRBV19 and TRBJ2-1; 10 bases map to TRBD2. The V gene end was trimmed by 9 bases and the J gene end by 6 bases; junction bases not matched to a gene: 8. Germline V gene lookup returns CDR1 LNHDA and CDR2 SQIVND (reference sequence). There are 14 residues in the CDR3. The chain's CDR3 is CASQTSGRVNEQFF. The CDR3 nucleotides read TGTGCCAGCCAGACTAGCGGGCGGGTCAATGAGCAGTTCTTC.

The CDR3 spells CASGSRTGSMNTEAFF. In DNA, the CDR3 is TGTGCTAGTGGTTCTCGGACAGGGTCTATGAACACTGAAGCTTTCTTT. The V gene is TRBV12-5, the J gene TRBJ1-1; TRBD1 agrees at 8 bases. The CDR3 sequence is 16 residues long. In germline, CDR1 is LGHNT, CDR2 FRNRAP. The trim removed 4 bases at V and 0 bases at J, leaving 7 bases unmatched.

The J gene is TRBJ1-6, the V gene TRBV28, with D perhaps TRBD1 (5 bases). Germline loops: CDR1 MDHEN, CDR2 SYDVKM. The CDR3 has 14 amino acids. Trimming stripped 5 bases from V and 5 bases from J, with 10 bases between. DNA for the CDR3: TGTGCCAGCAGTCCGCAGGGCGATAATTCACCCCTCCACTTT. Its protein product is CASSPQGDNSPLHF. Full variable domain (rest looked up from reference TRBV28 and TRBJ1-6): DVKVTQSSRYLVKRTGEKVFLECVQDMDHENMFWYRQDPGLGLRLIYFSYDVKMKEKGDIPEGYSVSREKKERFSLILESASTNQTSMYLCASSPQGDNSPLHFGNGTRLTVT.

The J gene is TRBJ2-6, the V gene TRBV11-2, with D tentatively TRBD1 (5 bases). The CDR3 is made up of 13 amino acids. Germline V gene lookup returns CDR1 SGHAT and CDR2 FQNNGV. V lost 8 bases, J lost 1 base, and 6 bases lay in between. The CDR3 region has the DNA TGTGCCAGCCGACAGTCTGGGGCCAACGTCCTGACTTTC. Translated, it gives CASRQSGANVLTF.

The sample holds one count of this clone. The chain uses TRBV27 and TRBJ1-2, with D unresolved. Trimming removed 5 bases at V and 2 bases at J, with 9 bases between. Germline loops: CDR1 MNHEY, CDR2 SMNVEV (reference sequence). This CDR3 contains 13 residues. This CDR3 reads CASSTGLNYGYTF. The CDR3 DNA reads as TGTGCCAGCAGTACCGGACTCAACTATGGCTACACCTTC.

This sequence joins TRBV15 and TRBJ1-1; tentatively, D is TRBD1 (6 bases). Germline V gene sequence: CDR1 LNHNV, CDR2 YYDKDF (reference sequence). The CDR3 sequence is 15 residues long. V lost 0 bases to trimming and J lost 1 base, with 9 bases between them. CDR3 sequence reads: CATSREGTKNTEAFF. The CDR3 nucleotides are TGTGCCACCAGCAGAGAAGGGACAAAGAACACTGAAGCTTTCTTT.

This clone was picked up one time. The chain couples TRBV28 to TRBJ1-1, with 9 bases lining up with TRBD1. CDR1 and CDR2 from the germline V gene are MDHEN and SYDVKM. The trim removed 6 bases at V and 6 bases at J, leaving 5 bases unmatched. The CDR3 consists of 13 residues. CDR3 residues: CASSPDRGAEAFF. The CDR3 nucleotides read TGTGCCAGCAGCCCGGACAGGGGAGCTGAAGCTTTCTTT.

The chain's CDR3 is CATSMTGTSGRMYF. The CDR3 coding sequence is TGTGCCACCAGCATGACCGGGACTAGCGGGAGGATGTACTTC. The rearrangement links TRBV15 to TRBJ2-5, with 15 bases lining up with TRBD2. The CDR3 runs 14 residues. V dropped 4 bases and J dropped 13; count of bases not matched to a gene: 7. Germline lookup yields CDR1 LNHNV and CDR2 YYDKDF (reference sequence).